Listed below are T cell receptor beta chains from one sample, sequenced in a study of blood T cells in healthy people across ages. In TCRdb, the 5' RACE reads were re-called with MiXCR into one record per CDR3 protein. The sample has approximately 780,000 distinct CDR3 sequences, 25% to 30% seen once; the top ten hold over 2.5%. The sample also formed part of further work on T cells of mothers and their children.

The sample comprised blood. The receptors were sampled from a boy aged 10-17 years in good health. CDR3s include the opening cysteine and the closing phenylalanine or tryptophan. The D gene is left open where the match is weak. A clone size is listed for some rows: how often the clone was seen (once, few, many), or a class if it is expanded.

D: TRBD1; size: -; length: 13; J: TRBJ1-2; V: TRBV30; DNA: TGTGCCTGGAGTGTATTAGGGGGCGACGGCTACACCTTC; CDR3: CAWSVLGGDGYTF
D: TRBD2; size: -; length: 16; J: TRBJ2-5; V: TRBV5-1; DNA: TGCGCCAGCAGCTTGGCCACCGGGACTAGCGGTGAGACCCAGTACTTC; CDR3: CASSLATGTSGETQYF
D: TRBD2; size: -; length: 15; J: TRBJ2-3; V: TRBV28; DNA: TGTGCCAGTACGACTGGGACTAGCGTCGCAGATACGCAGTATTTT; CDR3: CASTTGTSVADTQYF
D: -; size: -; length: 13; J: TRBJ1-1; V: TRBV6-5; DNA: TGTGCCAGCAGCCGACCTCAGGGGCGTGAAGCTTTCTTT; CDR3: CASSRPQGREAFF
D: -; size: -; length: 18; J: TRBJ2-6; V: TRBV7-9; DNA: TGTGCCAGCAGCTTAGCACCCGGGACTGCTCCTGGGGCCAACGTCCTGACTTTC; CDR3: CASSLAPGTAPGANVLTF
D: TRBD1; size: -; length: 16; J: TRBJ2-1; V: TRBV20-1; DNA: TGCAGTGCTAGAGTTTGGTGGCAGGGGGCAATCAATGAGCAGTTCTTC; CDR3: CSARVWWQGAINEQFF
D: TRBD2; size: -; length: 16; J: TRBJ2-5; V: TRBV20-1; DNA: TGCAGTGCCACAGCCCCAGCGGGGGGCGGACAAGAGACCCAGTACTTC; CDR3: CSATAPAGGGQETQYF
D: -; size: -; length: 16; J: TRBJ2-7; V: TRBV4-1; DNA: TGCGCCAGCAGCCCCGATCGGGGCACCAGCTCCTACGAGCAGTACTTC; CDR3: CASSPDRGTSSYEQYF
D: -; size: -; length: 14; J: TRBJ2-5; V: TRBV20-1; DNA: TGCAGTGCTAGCCCCGGACCGGCCACGGAGACCCAGTACTTC; CDR3: CSASPGPATETQYF
D: TRBD1; size: few; length: 12; J: TRBJ2-2; V: TRBV20-1; DNA: TGCAGTGCCGCCAGGACAGGGGGGGAGCTGTTTTTT; CDR3: CSAARTGGELFF
D: TRBD1; size: -; length: 15; J: TRBJ1-4; V: TRBV29-1; DNA: TGCAGCGTGTCTTATAGGACAGGGGGAAGTGAAAAACTGTTTTTT; CDR3: CSVSYRTGGSEKLFF
D: TRBD1; size: -; length: 17; J: TRBJ2-7; V: TRBV10-3; DNA: TGTGCCATCAGTGAGTCGACAGGGGGCCCTAAGGCCTACGAGCAGTACTTC; CDR3: CAISESTGGPKAYEQYF
D: -; size: -; length: 15; J: TRBJ1-4; V: TRBV5-5; DNA: TGTGCCAGCAGCTCGCTCGGAGGCGGGAATGAAAAACTGTTTTTT; CDR3: CASSSLGGGNEKLFF
D: -; size: -; length: 14; J: TRBJ2-5; V: TRBV7-2; DNA: TGTGCCAGCAGCTCCAACAGGGGAGGGGAGACCCAGTACTTC; CDR3: CASSSNRGGETQYF
D: -; size: few; length: 17; J: TRBJ2-6; V: TRBV29-1; DNA: TGCAGCGTTGAAGATCTAGGGGGGCGGGCTGGGGCCAACGTCCTGACTTTC; CDR3: CSVEDLGGRAGANVLTF
D: -; size: few; length: 16; J: TRBJ2-5; V: TRBV12-3/TRBV12-4; DNA: TGTGCCAGCAGTTTGGGGACTTCAAGGGGCCAAGAGACCCAGTACTTC; CDR3: CASSLGTSRGQETQYF
D: -; size: few; length: 15; J: TRBJ2-2; V: TRBV6-4; DNA: TGTGCCAGCAGCCCTACGAGAACACGGATCGGGGAGCTGTTTTTT; CDR3: CASSPTRTRIGELFF
D: TRBD1; size: many; length: 13; J: TRBJ2-5; V: TRBV28; DNA: TGTGCCAGCAGATCAGGGGGCAGAGAGACCCAGTACTTC; CDR3: CASRSGGRETQYF
D: TRBD2; size: -; length: 17; J: TRBJ2-3; V: TRBV15; DNA: TGTGCCACCAGCAGGGGACTAGCGGGGGCCTTGGTGGATACGCAGTATTTT; CDR3: CATSRGLAGALVDTQYF
D: -; size: few; length: 14; J: TRBJ2-1; V: TRBV14; DNA: TGTGCCAGCAGCCTGTCGTGGGGGGTTAATGAGCAGTTCTTC; CDR3: CASSLSWGVNEQFF
D: -; size: -; length: 12; J: TRBJ2-7; V: TRBV7-9; DNA: TGTGCCAGCCATATGGGGCCGGGCGAGCAGTACTTC; CDR3: CASHMGPGEQYF
D: TRBD1; size: -; length: 15; J: TRBJ1-2; V: TRBV5-1; DNA: TGCGCCAGCAGCAGGACCACAGGGGGCGCGGATGGCTACACCTTC; CDR3: CASSRTTGGADGYTF
D: TRBD1; size: -; length: 15; J: TRBJ1-5; V: TRBV19; DNA: TGTGCCAGTAGCGTGACAGGGGCCCTTGCTCAGCCCCAGCATTTT; CDR3: CASSVTGALAQPQHF
D: TRBD2; size: -; length: 15; J: TRBJ2-7; V: TRBV4-1; DNA: TGCGCCAGCAGCCAAGTTAGCGGGGGAACCTACGAGCAGTACTTC; CDR3: CASSQVSGGTYEQYF
D: TRBD1; size: few; length: 14; J: TRBJ2-3; V: TRBV15; DNA: TGTGCCACCGGACAGGGGCTTACTCCAGATGCGCAGTATTTT; CDR3: CATGQGLTPDAQYF
D: TRBD1; size: few; length: 16; J: TRBJ2-5; V: TRBV5-5; DNA: TGTGCCAGCAGCTTTTTAAAGGGGGCTCCGCAAGAGACCCAGTACTTC; CDR3: CASSFLKGAPQETQYF
D: -; size: -; length: 12; J: TRBJ2-3; V: TRBV5-6; DNA: TGTGCCAGCGATAACAGAGCAGATACGCAGTATTTT; CDR3: CASDNRADTQYF
D: TRBD2; size: few; length: 17; J: TRBJ2-3; V: TRBV6-2/TRBV6-3; DNA: TGTGCCAGCAGTTCCGGGACTAGCGGGGGGGCCGTAGATACGCAGTATTTT; CDR3: CASSSGTSGGAVDTQYF
D: -; size: few; length: 13; J: TRBJ1-4; V: TRBV7-9; DNA: TGTGCCAGCGTACAAGGAACTAATGAAAAACTGTTTTTT; CDR3: CASVQGTNEKLFF
D: TRBD2; size: -; length: 15; J: TRBJ2-1; V: TRBV7-2; DNA: TGTGCCAGCAGCTCAACGGGGGGGCCGAACAATGAGCAGTTCTTC; CDR3: CASSSTGGPNNEQFF
D: TRBD1; size: -; length: 13; J: TRBJ2-7; V: TRBV29-1; DNA: TGCAGCGCTTCTGGGACAGTTACCTACGAGCAGTACTTC; CDR3: CSASGTVTYEQYF
D: -; size: few; length: 15; J: TRBJ2-7; V: TRBV9; DNA: TGTGCCAGCAGCTCTGGACTCACCTACGGCCACGAGCAGTACTTC; CDR3: CASSSGLTYGHEQYF
D: TRBD1; size: -; length: 15; J: TRBJ1-1; V: TRBV18; DNA: TGTGCCAGCTCACCACCCACAGGGGGAATGACTGAAGCTTTCTTT; CDR3: CASSPPTGGMTEAFF
D: TRBD1; size: -; length: 14; J: TRBJ2-4; V: TRBV20-1; DNA: TGCAGTGCTGAAGACAGGGTGAAAAAAAACATTCAGTACTTC; CDR3: CSAEDRVKKNIQYF
D: -; size: -; length: 14; J: TRBJ2-1; V: TRBV6-4; DNA: TGTGCCAGCAGTGAAGAAGGGGCTGGGGATGAGCAGTTCTTC; CDR3: CASSEEGAGDEQFF
D: -; size: -; length: 14; J: TRBJ2-3; V: TRBV10-3; DNA: TGTGCCATCAGTGAAGAAGGGAGCACAGATACGCAGTATTTT; CDR3: CAISEEGSTDTQYF
D: -; size: once; length: 13; J: TRBJ1-1; V: TRBV5-1; DNA: TGCGCCAGCAGACAACAGGGACGGACTGAAGCTTTCTTT; CDR3: CASRQQGRTEAFF
D: TRBD2; size: -; length: 15; J: TRBJ2-3; V: TRBV27; DNA: TGTGCCAGCAGTTTCAGCAGCGGGGGCACAGATACGCAGTATTTT; CDR3: CASSFSSGGTDTQYF
D: TRBD1; size: few; length: 14; J: TRBJ2-7; V: TRBV10-1; DNA: TGCGCCAGCAGATCACGGGACAGGTCCTACGAGCAGTACTTC; CDR3: CASRSRDRSYEQYF
D: -; size: few; length: 18; J: TRBJ1-1; V: TRBV19; DNA: TGTGCCAGTAGTATAGTCGGCAGGGTCTCGGGTTTGGACACTGAAGCTTTCTTT; CDR3: CASSIVGRVSGLDTEAFF
D: -; size: -; length: 15; J: TRBJ1-5; V: TRBV7-2; DNA: TGTGCCAGCAGCGCACAGGGAGGTCTAAATCAGCCCCAGCATTTT; CDR3: CASSAQGGLNQPQHF
D: -; size: -; length: 14; J: TRBJ2-5; V: TRBV9; DNA: TGTGCCAGCAGCGTAAGCGGCACCCCAGGCCTTCAGTACTTC; CDR3: CASSVSGTPGLQYF
D: TRBD2; size: many; length: 15; J: TRBJ2-7; V: TRBV20-1; DNA: TGCAGTGCTAGATCCAGTAGCGGGGGGGCTTACGAGCAGTACTTC; CDR3: CSARSSSGGAYEQYF
D: -; size: -; length: 15; J: TRBJ1-1; V: TRBV7-8; DNA: TGTGCCAGCAGCCCTCCATCCAGGGGAGGGTCTGAAGCTTTCTTT; CDR3: CASSPPSRGGSEAFF
D: -; size: -; length: 13; J: TRBJ2-7; V: TRBV5-6; DNA: TGTGCCAGCAGCTTGGGGACTCCTATTAAGCAGTACTTC; CDR3: CASSLGTPIKQYF
D: -; size: -; length: 14; J: TRBJ2-7; V: TRBV28; DNA: TGTGCCAGCAGTGGGGGGTTCTTGGTTTACGAGCAGTACTTC; CDR3: CASSGGFLVYEQYF
D: -; size: -; length: 14; J: TRBJ1-1; V: TRBV6-4; DNA: TGTGCCAGCTCTAAGGACAGACTGAACACTGAAGCTTTCTTT; CDR3: CASSKDRLNTEAFF
D: -; size: -; length: 15; J: TRBJ2-1; V: TRBV4-1; DNA: TGCGCCAGCAGCCAAGAGTGGCAGGGGGGGAGTGAGCAGTTCTTC; CDR3: CASSQEWQGGSEQFF
D: -; size: few; length: 13; J: TRBJ2-7; V: TRBV28; DNA: TGTGCCAGCAGTTTGGGGGACCGTTCCGAGCAGTACTTC; CDR3: CASSLGDRSEQYF
D: -; size: once; length: 13; J: TRBJ2-5; V: TRBV7-2; DNA: TGTGCCAGCGGAGTCCCTGCGGTGCAGACCCAGTACTTC; CDR3: CASGVPAVQTQYF
D: -; size: -; length: 13; J: TRBJ1-2; V: TRBV12-1; DNA: TGTGCCAGCAGCTTTCAGGAGTTCTATGGCTACACCTTC; CDR3: CASSFQEFYGYTF
D: -; size: -; length: 13; J: TRBJ2-4; V: TRBV30; DNA: TGTGCCTGGAGTGCCCCCGCGGGAAACATTCAGTACTTC; CDR3: CAWSAPAGNIQYF